This T cell receptor (beta chain) was recovered during a study of blood T cell repertoires in COVID-19. For the study at large: Specimens from acute and convalescent COVID-19 originated in the United States, Italy and Spain.

In the original analysis: Reference gene primers were amplified, and this amplification served to estimate nucleated cell counts. Produced via immunoSEQ multiplex PCR; TCRdb's table is partial and in-frame only. The D gene and trimming were derived from the DNA, and the V and J assignments and clone size from that table. The sample yields about 87,000 clones, around 85% seen once. CDR1 is SGHRS, CDR2 YFSETQ, per germline. V lost 3 bases to trimming and J lost 6 bases, with 16 bases between them. This CDR3 spans 15 amino acids. The clonotype was recovered from a woman of 80 years or more with COVID-19, enrolled during active disease. The J gene is TRBJ2-4, the V gene TRBV5-1; no definite D call. Sequenced sample: peripheral blood. As DNA, the CDR3 is TGCGCCAGCAGCTCCACGGGTCTTTCGGGAAACATTCAGTACTTC. Amino acid sequence: CASSSTGLSGNIQYF.